The 9 T cell receptor beta chains listed next were all sequenced from one sample in a study of PD-1 blockade in mismatch repair-deficient tumors. Profiled with immunoSEQ multiplex PCR; TCRdb holds only in-frame clones, not every one. The data hold some 84,000 clones, with around 85% observed a single time. The sample consisted of peripheral blood, taken 12 weeks after starting pembrolizumab. The origin of the receptors is an adult with mismatch repair-deficient cancer.

This chain uses TRBV5-6 with TRBJ2-7, with D possibly being TRBD1 (6 bases). Germline V CDR1 and CDR2: SGHDT, YYEEEE. The CDR3 totals 13 residues. The V end was cut by 2 bases, the J end by 3 bases, with 9 bases between. CDR3 amino acids: CASSFQGGYEQYF. Written as DNA, the CDR3 is TGTGCCAGCAGCTTCCAAGGGGGCTACGAGCAGTACTTC.

The chain combines TRBV19 with TRBJ1-1, with 9 bases aligning to TRBD1. Germline V gene data show CDR1 as LNHDA and CDR2 as SQIVND (reference sequence). CDR3 size: 14 residues. V was clipped by 8 bases and J by 4 bases; unmatched bases: 8. The CDR3 sequence: CASANRGPSTEAFF. The CDR3 bases are TGTGCCAGTGCCAACAGGGGGCCGAGCACTGAAGCTTTCTTT.

The CDR3 sequence is CASSLRLAGGVQYF. The CDR3 nucleotides are TGTGCCAGCAGTTTACGACTAGCGGGAGGGGTGCAGTATTTT. The chain uses TRBV27 and TRBJ2-3; 14 nucleotides match TRBD2. The germline V gene has CDR1 MNHEY and CDR2 SMNVEV (reference sequence). Trimming cost V 2 bases and J 11 bases; bases outside gene matches: 3. The CDR3 is 14 amino acids.

This chain uses TRBV4-1 with TRBJ2-6; TRBD1 aligns across 8 bases. The CDR3 is made up of 18 amino acids. Germline V gives CDR1 MGHRA, CDR2 YSYEKL. With V trimmed by 1 base and J by 0 bases, 5 bases remained unmatched. CDR3: CASSQGQGAVSGANVLTF. The CDR3 bases are TGCGCCAGCAGCCAAGGGCAGGGGGCTGTCTCTGGGGCCAACGTCCTGACTTTC.

This rearrangement joins TRBV19 to TRBJ2-5, with no clear D. Germline-derived CDR1 and CDR2 are LNHDA and SQIVND (reference sequence). The CDR3 has 13 residues. The V and J ends lost 5 bases and 5 bases respectively, with 12 bases between them. CDR3: CASSLRVRETQYF. The CDR3 DNA reads TGTGCCAGTAGTCTAAGGGTAAGGGAGACCCAGTACTTC. The full variable domain, its missing parts supplied by reference TRBV19 and TRBJ2-5, is DGGITQSPKYLFRKEGQNVTLSCEQNLNHDAMYWYRQDPGQGLRLIYYSQIVNDFQKGDIAEGYSVSREKKESFPLTVTSAQKNPTAFYLCASSLRVRETQYFGPGTRLLVL.

CDR3 amino acids: CASSPTSGPYNEQFF. The CDR3 coding sequence is TGTGCCAGTAGCCCCACTAGCGGCCCCTACAATGAGCAGTTCTTC. The chain uses TRBV19 and TRBJ2-1, with TRBD2 identical over 8 bases. Per the germline V gene, CDR1 is LNHDA and CDR2 is SQIVND (reference sequence). Trimming removed 6 bases from V and 2 bases from J; junction bases left unmatched: 6. This CDR3 spans 15 amino acids. The variable domain in full, with the rest retrieved from reference TRBV19 and TRBJ2-1, is DGGITQSPKYLFRKEGQNVTLSCEQNLNHDAMYWYRQDPGQGLRLIYYSQIVNDFQKGDIAEGYSVSREKKESFPLTVTSAQKNPTAFYLCASSPTSGPYNEQFFGPGTRLTVL.

This chain joins TRBV7-6 and TRBJ1-5, with no clear D. This CDR3 spans 16 amino acids. The ends were cut back, 5 bases at V and 5 bases at J, with 19 bases in the middle. The germline gives CDR1 SGHVS, CDR2 FNYEAQ. The CDR3 nucleotides are TGTGCCAGCAGCCCCGCTGGGAGATTGTTTGATCAGCCCCAGCATTTT. Its protein product is CASSPAGRLFDQPQHF.

The chain recombines TRBV7-3 with TRBJ2-1; D tentatively reads TRBD1 or TRBD2 (5 bases each). Germline-derived CDR1 and CDR2 are SGHTA and FQGTGA. Trimming shortened V by 6 bases and J by 10 bases, and 19 bases separated the two germline ends. The CDR3 spans 14 residues. CDR3 nucleotide sequence: TGTGCCAGCAGGGTACTTCCGGGACGGGGCGAGCAGTTCTTC. Residues: CASRVLPGRGEQFF.

The chain combines TRBV19 with TRBJ1-2; weak D call: TRBD1 (5 bases). Germline lookup yields CDR1 LNHDA and CDR2 SQIVND (reference sequence). Trimming cost V 7 bases and J 4 bases, with 16 bases left between them. The CDR3 covers 14 residues. This CDR3 is CASNADSSFYGYTF. CDR3 DNA sequence: TGTGCCAGTAACGCCGACAGCTCCTTCTATGGCTACACCTTC. The entire variable domain, with the rest obtained from reference TRBV19 and TRBJ1-2, is as follows: DGGITQSPKYLFRKEGQNVTLSCEQNLNHDAMYWYRQDPGQGLRLIYYSQIVNDFQKGDIAEGYSVSREKKESFPLTVTSAQKNPTAFYLCASNADSSFYGYTFGSGTRLTVV.